The entry that follows covers one TCR beta chain sequence. The entry originates in a study of control samples from healthy donors and cancer patients. The data were produced by immunoSEQ multiplex PCR, yet TCRdb's version contains in-frame clones alone and is incomplete. The sample holds 160,000 or so clones, nearly 95% seen once. CDR3 length: 15 amino acids. In germline, CDR1 is MDHEN, CDR2 SYDVKM. V trimming: 4 bases; J trimming: 5 bases; junction bases outside the gene matches: 5. The receptor was derived from a man aged 50 to 59 in good health. The V and J genes are TRBV28 and TRBJ1-2; TRBD1 matches at 12 bases. Material for sequencing was blood. DNA for the CDR3: TGTGCCAGCAGTTCGGGACAGGGGGCGAGATATGGCTACACCTTC. Translation: CASSSGQGARYGYTF.